This T cell receptor (beta chain) stems from a study of shared clonotypes between healthy human individuals. TCRdb's table, derived via immunoSEQ multiplex PCR, lists solely in-frame clones and lacks some. The repertoire has approximately 980,000 clones, approximately 80% of them found once; the top ten carry approximately 1.5%. The CDR3 extends over 13 amino acids. Looked up from germline, CDR1 is GTSNPN and CDR2 is SVGIG (reference sequence). V was shortened by 3 bases and J by 7 bases, with 15 bases between the two germline ends. The sequence came from a man aged 18 to 30 in good health. This chain connects TRBV30 to TRBJ1-2; D is unclear. Sequencing was done on a sample of memory CD4+ T cells sorted from blood. Subset: CD45RA-negative fraction. In DNA, the CDR3 is TGTGCCTGGAGCCCGTCGCGGGTTGGTGGCTACACCTTC. Its protein is CAWSPSRVGGYTF. Drawing the rest from reference TRBV30 and TRBJ1-2, the complete variable domain is SQTIHQWPATLVQPVGSPLSLECTVEGTSNPNLYWYRQAAGRGLQLLFYSVGIGQISSEVPQNLSASRPQDRQFILSSKKLLLSDSGFYLCAWSPSRVGGYTFGSGTRLTVV.